A selection of T cell receptor beta chains follows, all from one sample in a study of shared T cell receptors in the human thymus. Some clones are missing from TCRdb's copy, which holds only in-frame ones; the method was immunoSEQ multiplex PCR. The sample consists of some 640,000 clones, around 87% of them appearing once. These data were also reused for a study on human thymus T cells.

Sequencing was done on a sample of thymocytes. The receptors come from a boy under two years old with a congenital heart defect. The CDR3 runs from the conserved cysteine through the conserved F or W. A D gene is named only where the DNA matches it firmly.

-	TRBV27	TRBJ2-3	CASSPRDWGSTDTQYF
TRBD2	TRBV5-1	TRBJ2-2	CASSLGLAGATTGELFF
TRBD2	TRBV7-9	TRBJ2-7	CASSLLRTSGGESSYEQYF
-	TRBV5-4	TRBJ1-5	CASSLGRNQPQHF
TRBD1	TRBV4-3	TRBJ2-7	CASSPGQDRGSYEQYF
TRBD2	TRBV5-1	TRBJ2-7	CASSSALAGGLSYEQYF
-	TRBV5-4	TRBJ1-2	CASSTQGYYGYTF
TRBD2	TRBV5-1	TRBJ2-7	CASSLPATSAPEEQYF
-	TRBV7-2	TRBJ2-5	CASSLDGPPWRRETQYF
-	TRBV9	TRBJ2-5	CASSPGLPETQYF
TRBD2	TRBV4-2	TRBJ2-7	CASSQEGLAGPEDSHEQYF